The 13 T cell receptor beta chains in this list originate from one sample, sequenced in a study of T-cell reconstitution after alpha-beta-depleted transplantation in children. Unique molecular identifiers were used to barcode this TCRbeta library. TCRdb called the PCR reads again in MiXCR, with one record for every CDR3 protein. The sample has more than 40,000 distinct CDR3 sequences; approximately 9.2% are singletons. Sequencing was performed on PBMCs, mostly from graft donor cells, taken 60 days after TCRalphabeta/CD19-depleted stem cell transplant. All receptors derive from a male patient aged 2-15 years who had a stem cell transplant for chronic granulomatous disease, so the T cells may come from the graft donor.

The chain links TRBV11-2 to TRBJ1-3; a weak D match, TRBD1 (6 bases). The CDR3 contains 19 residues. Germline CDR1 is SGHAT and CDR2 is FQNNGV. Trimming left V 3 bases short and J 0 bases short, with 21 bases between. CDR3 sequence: CASSFTLTVGAISGNTIYF. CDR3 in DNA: TGTGCCAGCAGCTTTACCTTGACTGTGGGGGCAATCTCTGGAAACACCATATATTTT.

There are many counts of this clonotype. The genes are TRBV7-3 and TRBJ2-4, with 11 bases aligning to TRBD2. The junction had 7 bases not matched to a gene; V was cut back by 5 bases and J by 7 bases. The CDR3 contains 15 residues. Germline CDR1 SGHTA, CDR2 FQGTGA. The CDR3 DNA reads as TGTGCCAGCAGCCCCCTAGCGGGAGGTAGGAACATTCAGTACTTC. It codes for CASSPLAGGRNIQYF.

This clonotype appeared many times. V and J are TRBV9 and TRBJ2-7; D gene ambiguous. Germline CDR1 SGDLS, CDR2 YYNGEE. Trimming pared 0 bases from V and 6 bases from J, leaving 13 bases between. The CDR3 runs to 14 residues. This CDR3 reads CASSVGAGVAEQYF. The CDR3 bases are TGTGCCAGCAGCGTAGGGGCAGGAGTCGCCGAGCAGTACTTC.

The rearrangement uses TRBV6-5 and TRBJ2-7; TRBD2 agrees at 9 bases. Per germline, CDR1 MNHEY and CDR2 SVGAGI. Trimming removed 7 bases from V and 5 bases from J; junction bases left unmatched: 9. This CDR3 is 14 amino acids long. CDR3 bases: TGTGCCAGCAAATGGCTAGCGGGAAGGCACGAGCAGTACTTC. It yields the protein CASKWLAGRHEQYF.

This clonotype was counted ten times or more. This chain's CDR3 is CASSPLLLARYNEQFF. The DNA of the CDR3 is TGTGCCAGCAGCCCGCTTCTACTAGCCAGATACAATGAGCAGTTCTTC. The rearrangement joins TRBV3-1 to TRBJ2-1, with D perhaps matching TRBD2 (6 bases). Per the germline V gene, CDR1 is LGHDT and CDR2 is YNNKEL (reference sequence). The CDR3 runs to 16 residues. V was clipped by 4 bases and J by 4 bases, with 17 bases between them.

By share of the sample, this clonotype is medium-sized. The CDR3 DNA sequence: TGTGCCAGCAGTTTAGGGAGCTCCTACGAGCAGTACTTC. Encoded protein: CASSLGSSYEQYF. This chain uses TRBV12-3 or TRBV12-4 with TRBJ2-7; D is ambiguous. The V and J ends lost 1 base and 0 bases respectively, with 4 bases between them. The CDR3 extends over 13 amino acids.

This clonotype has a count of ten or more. The CDR3 loop reads CASSLISAGFPYNEQFF. CDR3 coding DNA: TGTGCCAGCAGCTTAATCTCCGCCGGATTTCCCTACAATGAGCAGTTCTTC. V is TRBV11-2 and J is TRBJ2-1, with D uncertain. From germline, CDR1 is SGHAT and CDR2 FQNNGV. This CDR3 is built from 17 residues. The V end was cut by 2 bases, the J end by 2 bases, with 16 bases between.

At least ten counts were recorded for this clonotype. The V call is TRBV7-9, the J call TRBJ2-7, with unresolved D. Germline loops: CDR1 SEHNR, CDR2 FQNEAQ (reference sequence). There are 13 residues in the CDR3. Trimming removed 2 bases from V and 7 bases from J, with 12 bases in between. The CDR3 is CASSLSVTSEQYF. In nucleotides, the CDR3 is TGTGCCAGCAGCTTAAGCGTAACAAGTGAGCAGTACTTC.

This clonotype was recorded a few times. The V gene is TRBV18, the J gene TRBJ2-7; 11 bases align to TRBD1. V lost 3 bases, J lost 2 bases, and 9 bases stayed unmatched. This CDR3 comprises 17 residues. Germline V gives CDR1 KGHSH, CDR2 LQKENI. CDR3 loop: CASSPDRGRLAAYEQYF. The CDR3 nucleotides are TGTGCCAGCTCACCGGACAGGGGGCGGCTAGCGGCCTACGAGCAGTACTTC.

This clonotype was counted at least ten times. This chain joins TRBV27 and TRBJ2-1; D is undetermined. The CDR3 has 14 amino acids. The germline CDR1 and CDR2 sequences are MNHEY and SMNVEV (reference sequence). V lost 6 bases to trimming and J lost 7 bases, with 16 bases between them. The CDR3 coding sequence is TGTGCCAGCAGCCGAGAGATTCGACCGAATGAGCAGTTCTTC. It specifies CASSREIRPNEQFF.

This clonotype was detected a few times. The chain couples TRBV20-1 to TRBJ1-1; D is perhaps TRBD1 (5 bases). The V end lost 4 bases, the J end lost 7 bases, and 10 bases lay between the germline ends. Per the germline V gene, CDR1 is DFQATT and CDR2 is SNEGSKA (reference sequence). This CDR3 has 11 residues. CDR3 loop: CSATGGIEAFF. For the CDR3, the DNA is TGCAGTGCTACGGGGGGGATTGAAGCTTTCTTT.

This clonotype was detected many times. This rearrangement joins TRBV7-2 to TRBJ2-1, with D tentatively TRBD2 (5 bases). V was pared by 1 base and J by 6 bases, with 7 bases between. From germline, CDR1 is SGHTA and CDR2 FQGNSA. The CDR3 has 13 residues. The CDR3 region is CASSLDGGNEQFF. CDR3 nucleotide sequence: TGTGCCAGCAGCTTAGACGGAGGCAATGAGCAGTTCTTC. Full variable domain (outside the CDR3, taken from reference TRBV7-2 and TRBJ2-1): GAGVSQSPSNKVTEKGKDVELRCDPISGHTALYWYRQSLGQGLEFLIYFQGNSAPDKSGLPSDRFSAERTGGSVSTLTIQRTQQEDSAVYLCASSLDGGNEQFFGPGTRLTVL.

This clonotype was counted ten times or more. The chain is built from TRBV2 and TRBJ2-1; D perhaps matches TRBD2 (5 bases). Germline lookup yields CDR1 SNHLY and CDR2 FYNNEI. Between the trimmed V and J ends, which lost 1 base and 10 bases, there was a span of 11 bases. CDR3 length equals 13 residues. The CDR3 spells CASSEDLAGEQFF. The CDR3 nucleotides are TGTGCCAGCAGTGAAGATCTAGCTGGCGAGCAGTTCTTC.